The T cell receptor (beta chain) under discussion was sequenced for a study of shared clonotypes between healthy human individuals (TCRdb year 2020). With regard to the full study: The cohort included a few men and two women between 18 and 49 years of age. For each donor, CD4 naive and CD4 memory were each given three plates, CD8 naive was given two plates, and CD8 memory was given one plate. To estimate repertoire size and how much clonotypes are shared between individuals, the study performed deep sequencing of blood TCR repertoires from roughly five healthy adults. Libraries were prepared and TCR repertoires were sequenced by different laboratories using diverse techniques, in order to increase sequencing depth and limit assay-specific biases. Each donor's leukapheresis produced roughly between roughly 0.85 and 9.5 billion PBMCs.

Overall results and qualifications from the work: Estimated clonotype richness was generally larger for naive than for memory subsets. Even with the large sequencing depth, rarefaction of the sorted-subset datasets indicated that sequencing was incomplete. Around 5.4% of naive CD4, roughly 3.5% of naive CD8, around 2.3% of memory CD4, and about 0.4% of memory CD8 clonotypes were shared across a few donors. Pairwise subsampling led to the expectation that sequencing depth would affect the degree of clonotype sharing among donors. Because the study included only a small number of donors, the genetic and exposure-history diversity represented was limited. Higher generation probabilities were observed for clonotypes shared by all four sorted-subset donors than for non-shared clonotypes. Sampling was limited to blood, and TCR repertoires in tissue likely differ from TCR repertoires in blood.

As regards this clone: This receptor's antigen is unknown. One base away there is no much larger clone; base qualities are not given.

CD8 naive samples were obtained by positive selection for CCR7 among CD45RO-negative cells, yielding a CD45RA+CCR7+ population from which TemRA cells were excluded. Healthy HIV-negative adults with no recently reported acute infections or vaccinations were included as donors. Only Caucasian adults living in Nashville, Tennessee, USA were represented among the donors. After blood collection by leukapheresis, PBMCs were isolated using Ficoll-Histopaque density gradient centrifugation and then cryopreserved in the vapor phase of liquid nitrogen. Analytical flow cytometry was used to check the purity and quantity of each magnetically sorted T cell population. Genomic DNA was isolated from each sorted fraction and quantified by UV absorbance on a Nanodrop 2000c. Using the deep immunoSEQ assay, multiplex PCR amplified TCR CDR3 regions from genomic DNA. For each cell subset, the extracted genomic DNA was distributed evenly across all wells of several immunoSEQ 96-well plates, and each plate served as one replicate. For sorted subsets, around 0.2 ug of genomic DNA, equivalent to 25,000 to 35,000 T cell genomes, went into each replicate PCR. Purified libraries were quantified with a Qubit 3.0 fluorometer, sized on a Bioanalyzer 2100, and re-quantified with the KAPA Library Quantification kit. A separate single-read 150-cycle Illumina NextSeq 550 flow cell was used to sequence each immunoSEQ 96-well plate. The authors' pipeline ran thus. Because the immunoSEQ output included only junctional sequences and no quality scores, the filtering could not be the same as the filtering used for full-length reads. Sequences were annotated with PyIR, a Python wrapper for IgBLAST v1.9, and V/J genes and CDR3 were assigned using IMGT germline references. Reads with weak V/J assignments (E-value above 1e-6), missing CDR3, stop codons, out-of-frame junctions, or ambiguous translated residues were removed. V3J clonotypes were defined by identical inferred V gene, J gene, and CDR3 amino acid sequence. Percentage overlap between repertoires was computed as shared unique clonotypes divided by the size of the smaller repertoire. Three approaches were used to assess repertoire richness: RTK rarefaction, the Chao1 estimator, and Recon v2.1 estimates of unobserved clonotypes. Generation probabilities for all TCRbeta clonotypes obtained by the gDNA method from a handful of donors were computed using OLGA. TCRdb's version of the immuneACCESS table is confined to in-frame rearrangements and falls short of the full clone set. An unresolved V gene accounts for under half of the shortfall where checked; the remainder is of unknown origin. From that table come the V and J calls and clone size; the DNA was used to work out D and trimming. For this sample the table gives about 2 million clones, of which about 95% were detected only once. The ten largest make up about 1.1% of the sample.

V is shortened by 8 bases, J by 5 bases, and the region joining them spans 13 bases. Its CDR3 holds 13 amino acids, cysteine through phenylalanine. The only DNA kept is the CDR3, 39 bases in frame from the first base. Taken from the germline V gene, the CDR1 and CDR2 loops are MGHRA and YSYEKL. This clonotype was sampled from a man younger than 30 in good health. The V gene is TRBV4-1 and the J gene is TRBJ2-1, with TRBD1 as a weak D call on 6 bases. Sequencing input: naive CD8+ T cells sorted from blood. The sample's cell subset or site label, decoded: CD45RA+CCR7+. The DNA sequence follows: TGCGCCAGCTCACCGGGACATAACAATGAGCAGTTCTTC. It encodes CASSPGHNNEQFF.